A selection of T cell receptor beta chains follows, all from one sample in a study of blood T cell repertoires in COVID-19. Clones were sequenced by immunoSEQ multiplex PCR, and TCRdb holds only the in-frame ones, with some missing. The sample holds about 220,000 clones, about four fifths seen once. Sequences were obtained from peripheral blood. The source of these receptors is a woman of 80 years or more with acute or convalescent COVID-19. Both conserved end residues are part of each CDR3. Each record gives: clone size, J gene, V gene, D gene, CDR3 protein, CDR3 DNA. A D gene is named only where the DNA matches it firmly. Size is omitted from some rows. Given values are once, few, many or a class for expanded clones.

>.|TRBJ2-3|TRBV21-1|.
CASSKRGRPDTQYF
TGTGCCAGCAGCAAACGGGGTAGACCAGATACGCAGTATTTT
>.|TRBJ2-1|TRBV7-2|TRBD2
CASSRGLAGEVYNEQFF
TGTGCCAGCAGCCGGGGCCTAGCGGGGGAAGTCTACAATGAGCAGTTCTTC
>.|TRBJ2-7|TRBV10-3|.
CATVKGEGYEQYF
TGTGCCACTGTGAAGGGGGAAGGCTACGAGCAGTACTTC
>.|TRBJ1-2|TRBV24-1|.
CATEDTNYGYTF
TGTGCCACGGAAGACACCAACTATGGCTACACCTTC
>.|TRBJ2-1|TRBV5-1|.
CASSLAERGPYNEQFF
TGCGCCAGCAGCTTGGCCGAAAGGGGTCCCTACAATGAGCAGTTCTTC
>.|TRBJ2-1|TRBV5-1|TRBD2
CASSPSAGGPEVEQFF
TGCGCCAGCAGCCCATCAGCGGGGGGACCAGAAGTTGAGCAGTTCTTC
>once|TRBJ1-1|TRBV3-1/TRBV3-2|TRBD1
CASSQTAGTGVGYTEAFF
TGTGCCAGCAGCCAGACTGCCGGGACAGGGGTGGGGTACACTGAAGCTTTCTTT
>.|TRBJ2-2|TRBV9|TRBD2
CASSVGTSGGAGELFF
TGTGCCAGCAGCGTCGGGACTAGCGGGGGGGCAGGGGAGCTGTTTTTT
>.|TRBJ2-5|TRBV4-2|TRBD2
CASSQGYSGGHQETQYF
TGTGCCAGCAGCCAAGGATATAGCGGGGGGCACCAAGAGACCCAGTACTTC
>.|TRBJ1-6|TRBV19|.
CASSIRWGRNSPLHF
TGTGCCAGTAGTATTCGATGGGGCCGGAATTCACCCCTCCACTTT
>.|TRBJ1-5|TRBV19|TRBD1
CASSITGETQPQHF
TGTGCCAGTAGTATAACAGGGGAGACTCAGCCCCAGCATTTT
>few|TRBJ1-2|TRBV5-4|.
CASSLDRSNYGYTF
TGTGCCAGCAGCTTGGACAGGTCCAACTATGGCTACACCTTC
>.|TRBJ2-7|TRBV5-1|TRBD1
CASSPRTGGYEQYF
TGCGCCAGCAGCCCCCGGACAGGAGGCTACGAGCAGTACTTC
>.|TRBJ1-2|TRBV30|TRBD1
CAWSVQGIQDGYTF
TGTGCCTGGAGTGTACAGGGGATCCAGGATGGCTACACCTTC
>few|TRBJ1-3|TRBV5-1|.
CASRQGTGNTIYF
TGCGCCAGCAGGCAGGGTACTGGAAACACCATATATTTT
>.|TRBJ2-7|TRBV2|TRBD1
CASSWGQGAYEQYF
TGTGCCAGCAGCTGGGGACAGGGCGCCTACGAGCAGTACTTC
>few|TRBJ1-4|TRBV6-4|TRBD1
CASSRGGTGYEKLFF
TGTGCCAGCAGCCGGGGCGGGACAGGGTACGAAAAACTGTTTTTT
>.|TRBJ1-5|TRBV18|TRBD1
CASSQGTGDQPQHF
TGTGCCAGCTCACAAGGGACAGGAGATCAGCCCCAGCATTTT
>once|TRBJ1-4|TRBV18|TRBD1
CASSPTGTGGGDEKLFF
TGTGCCAGCTCACCGACCGGGACAGGGGGAGGTGATGAAAAACTGTTTTTT
>.|TRBJ1-6|TRBV3-1/TRBV3-2|.
CASSLDLNSPLHF
TGTGCCAGCAGCCTTGACTTAAATTCACCCCTCCACTTT
>.|TRBJ1-2|TRBV5-4|TRBD1
CASSLGLQGAFYYGYTF
TGTGCCAGCAGCTTGGGTCTCCAGGGGGCATTTTACTATGGCTACACCTTC
>.|TRBJ1-2|TRBV2|TRBD1
CASRTGGPGYTF
TGTGCCAGCAGGACAGGGGGACCGGGCTACACCTTC
>.|TRBJ1-1|TRBV6-2/TRBV6-3|.
CASSERETEAFF
TGTGCCAGCAGCGAGCGGGAGACTGAAGCTTTCTTT
>.|TRBJ1-2|TRBV12-3/TRBV12-4|TRBD1
CASSQGQGVGYTF
TGTGCCAGCAGTCAGGGACAGGGTGTGGGCTACACCTTC
>.|TRBJ2-7|TRBV18|TRBD1
CASSPGVGTGAYEQYF
TGTGCCAGCTCACCAGGGGTTGGGACAGGGGCCTACGAGCAGTACTTC
>.|TRBJ1-1|TRBV6-6|.
CAAGGRMNTEAFF
TGTGCCGCCGGGGGGCGCATGAACACTGAAGCTTTCTTT
>.|TRBJ1-1|TRBV2|TRBD1
CASSPGQAKAFF
TGTGCCAGCAGTCCGGGACAGGCAAAAGCTTTCTTT
>.|TRBJ2-7|TRBV5-1|.
CASSLGWTTVPWEQYF
TGCGCCAGCAGCTTGGGTTGGACAACCGTCCCATGGGAGCAGTACTTC
>.|TRBJ1-4|TRBV24-1|.
CATSDPSGSDEKLFF
TGTGCCACCAGTGACCCCTCAGGCTCCGATGAAAAACTGTTTTTT